This is a list of T cell receptor beta chains from one sample in a study of T cell responses to AZD1222 COVID-19 vaccine. Measured with immunoSEQ multiplex PCR; TCRdb has only the in-frame clones, and not every one. In the table there are under 140,000 clones, 81% of which are singletons. The source material was peripheral blood, sampled on day 0 of AZD1222 vaccination. All receptors come from an adult in good health. CDR3s include the opening cysteine and the closing phenylalanine or tryptophan. The D gene is left open where the match is weak. A row's size may be missing; if present it is once, few, many or a size class.

V	D	J	size	CDR3	DNA
TRBV5-1	-	TRBJ2-2	-	CASSLTGNTGELFF	TGCGCCAGCAGCTTGACAGGGAACACCGGGGAGCTGTTTTTT
TRBV10-2	-	TRBJ1-1	-	CASSAPGNTEAFF	TGCGCCAGCAGTGCTCCAGGGAACACTGAAGCTTTCTTT
TRBV6-6	-	TRBJ1-1	few	CASSSRGANTEAFF	TGTGCCAGCAGCTCCCGGGGAGCTAACACTGAAGCTTTCTTT
TRBV28	TRBD2	TRBJ2-3	-	CASSFSGLVKDTQYF	TGTGCCAGCAGTTTTAGTGGACTAGTTAAGGATACGCAGTATTTT
TRBV2	TRBD2	TRBJ2-3	once	CASSEKLAGADTQYF	TGTGCCAGCAGTGAAAAACTCGCGGGGGCAGATACGCAGTATTTT
TRBV5-6	TRBD1	TRBJ1-5	-	CASSLYGQVWGQPQHF	TGTGCCAGCAGCTTGTATGGACAGGTCTGGGGTCAGCCCCAGCATTTT
TRBV4-1	-	TRBJ2-7	-	CASSQEEQAGEQYF	TGCGCCAGCAGCCAAGAGGAACAGGCGGGCGAGCAGTACTTC
TRBV18	-	TRBJ1-2	-	CASSPRLHSNYGYTF	TGTGCCAGCTCACCACGGCTCCACTCTAACTATGGCTACACCTTC
TRBV5-1	-	TRBJ1-1	-	CASSLEGGIEAFF	TGCGCCAGCAGCTTGGAGGGGGGAATTGAAGCTTTCTTT
TRBV7-2	-	TRBJ1-1	-	CASSLEQDNTEAFF	TGTGCCAGCAGCTTAGAACAAGATAACACTGAAGCTTTCTTT
TRBV9	-	TRBJ2-3	-	CASSVPDTDTQYF	TGTGCCAGCAGCGTACCGGACACAGATACGCAGTATTTT
TRBV5-1	TRBD1	TRBJ1-3	-	CASRETGTSGNTIYF	TGCGCCAGCCGGGAGACAGGGACGTCAGGAAACACCATATATTTT
TRBV5-4	-	TRBJ1-4	-	CASSFDPGQGREKLFF	TGTGCCAGCAGCTTCGATCCGGGGCAGGGCCGAGAAAAACTGTTTTTT
TRBV11-2	TRBD2	TRBJ2-7	once	CASSLEFVGLAGVGGYEQYF	TGTGCCAGCAGCTTAGAATTCGTCGGGCTAGCGGGAGTAGGGGGCTACGAGCAGTACTTC
TRBV7-9	TRBD2	TRBJ2-2	-	CASRPTVGLAGYTGELFF	TGTGCCAGCAGACCGACGGTGGGACTAGCGGGATACACCGGGGAGCTGTTTTTT
TRBV3-1/TRBV3-2	-	TRBJ1-5	-	CASSQGSALHQPQHF	TGTGCCAGCAGCCAAGGGTCAGCCCTCCATCAGCCCCAGCATTTT
TRBV7-3	-	TRBJ2-2	-	CASSLGPATGELFF	TGTGCCAGCAGCTTGGGGCCGGCGACCGGGGAGCTGTTTTTT
TRBV7-8	-	TRBJ2-1	-	CASSSRQRNEQFF	TGTGCCAGCAGCAGTCGACAGCGTAATGAGCAGTTCTTC
TRBV6-5	-	TRBJ2-7	-	CASSYIRRGASYEQYF	TGTGCCAGCAGTTACATCCGTCGCGGGGCCTCCTACGAGCAGTACTTC
TRBV19	TRBD1	TRBJ1-5	-	CASSTAGGGQPQHF	TGTGCCAGTAGTACAGCAGGGGGCGGGCAGCCCCAGCATTTT
TRBV18	-	TRBJ2-1	-	CASSPPTSYNEQFF	TGTGCCAGCTCACCGCCGACATCCTACAATGAGCAGTTCTTC
TRBV5-4	TRBD1	TRBJ2-5	-	CASSQATGVQETQYF	TGTGCCAGCAGCCAAGCTACAGGGGTCCAAGAGACCCAGTACTTC
TRBV28	-	TRBJ1-2	-	CASRARTLDCAF	TGTGCCAGCAGAGCAAGGACACTTGATTGCGCCTTC
TRBV6-2/TRBV6-3	-	TRBJ2-1	-	CASSYSRGAYNEQFF	TGTGCCAGCAGTTACTCTCGGGGGGCTTACAATGAGCAGTTCTTC
TRBV9	TRBD1	TRBJ1-2	-	CASSPAGDRVSYGYTF	TGTGCCAGCAGCCCGGCGGGGGACAGGGTCTCCTATGGCTACACCTTC
TRBV7-2	TRBD1	TRBJ2-1	-	CASSLGTGGSYNEQFF	TGTGCCAGCAGCTTAGGGACAGGGGGCTCCTACAATGAGCAGTTCTTC
TRBV7-2	TRBD1	TRBJ1-2	-	CASSEDRGRFYGYTF	TGTGCCAGCAGCGAGGACAGGGGGCGCTTTTATGGCTACACCTTC
TRBV6-5	TRBD1	TRBJ2-7	-	CASSGTGYGEQYF	TGTGCCAGCAGCGGGACAGGGTATGGCGAGCAGTACTTC
TRBV6-5	TRBD1	TRBJ2-7	-	CASSSDRVFDEQYF	TGTGCCAGCAGTTCGGACAGGGTCTTCGACGAGCAGTACTTC
TRBV19	TRBD2	TRBJ2-1	-	CASSIRTSGGANEQFF	TGTGCCAGTAGTATAAGGACTAGCGGGGGGGCGAATGAGCAGTTCTTC
TRBV7-9	-	TRBJ1-1	-	CASSPPLPGGDTEAFF	TGTGCCAGCAGCCCTCCTCTTCCCGGGGGGGACACTGAAGCTTTCTTT
TRBV28	-	TRBJ2-3	-	CATGPQRTSTDTQYF	TGTGCCACCGGTCCTCAGCGGACCTCCACAGATACGCAGTATTTT
TRBV5-4	TRBD1	TRBJ2-2	-	CASSLKDRGLSGELFF	TGTGCCAGCAGCTTGAAAGACAGGGGGCTTTCCGGGGAGCTGTTTTTT
TRBV7-8	-	TRBJ2-1	-	CASTSTVGYNEQFF	TGTGCCAGCACCTCGACGGTTGGATACAATGAGCAGTTCTTC
TRBV9	TRBD2	TRBJ2-1	-	CASSPLGSGGYDEQFF	TGTGCCAGCAGCCCCCTAGGTAGCGGGGGCTACGATGAGCAGTTCTTC
TRBV6-6	-	TRBJ2-5	-	CASSWNRQETQYF	TGTGCCAGCAGTTGGAACCGGCAAGAGACCCAGTACTTC
TRBV10-3	-	TRBJ2-7	-	CAISDGGRTYEQYF	TGTGCCATCAGTGACGGGGGACGGACCTACGAGCAGTACTTC
TRBV6-5	TRBD2	TRBJ2-3	few	CASSFRTSGRPDTQYF	TGTGCCAGCAGTTTTCGGACTAGCGGGAGACCAGATACGCAGTATTTT
TRBV6-5	TRBD1	TRBJ2-7	-	CASSSGQGSIYEQYF	TGTGCCAGCAGTTCCGGACAGGGGAGTATCTACGAGCAGTACTTC
TRBV11-2	-	TRBJ2-2	-	CASSFGGANTGELFF	TGTGCCAGCAGCTTTGGGGGGGCCAACACCGGGGAGCTGTTTTTT
TRBV9	-	TRBJ1-6	once	CASSVAANSPLHF	TGTGCCAGCAGCGTAGCGGCTAATTCACCCCTCCACTTT